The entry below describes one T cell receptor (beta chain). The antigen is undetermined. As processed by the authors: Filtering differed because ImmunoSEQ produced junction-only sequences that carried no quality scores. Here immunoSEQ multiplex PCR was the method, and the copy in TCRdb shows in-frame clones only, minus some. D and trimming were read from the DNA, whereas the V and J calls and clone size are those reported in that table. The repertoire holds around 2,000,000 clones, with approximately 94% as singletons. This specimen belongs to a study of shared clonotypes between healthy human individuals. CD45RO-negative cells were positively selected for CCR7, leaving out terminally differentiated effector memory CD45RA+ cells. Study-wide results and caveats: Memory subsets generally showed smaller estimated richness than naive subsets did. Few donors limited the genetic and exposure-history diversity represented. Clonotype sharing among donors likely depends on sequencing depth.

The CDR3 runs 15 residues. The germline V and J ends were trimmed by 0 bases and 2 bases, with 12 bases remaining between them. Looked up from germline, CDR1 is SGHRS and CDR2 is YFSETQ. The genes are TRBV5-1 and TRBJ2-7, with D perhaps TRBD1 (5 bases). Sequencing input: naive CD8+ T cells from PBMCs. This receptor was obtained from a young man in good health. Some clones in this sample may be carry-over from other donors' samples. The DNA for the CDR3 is TGCGCCAGCAGCTTGGCCGAGGACATTGCCTACGAGCAGTACTTC. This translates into CASSLAEDIAYEQYF.